This passage covers 6 T cell receptor beta chains from one sample sequenced in a study of T cell responses to AZD1222 COVID-19 vaccine. The assay was immunoSEQ multiplex PCR, and TCRdb's table has in-frame clones only and misses some. The sample holds 130,000 to 150,000 clones, around 90% seen once. Sequenced here: peripheral blood, sampled 28 days after the second AZD1222 dose. The receptors were gathered from an adult who received the AZD1222 COVID-19 vaccine.

The sample holds a few counts of this clone. The chain recombines TRBV28 with TRBJ1-1, with 10 bases lining up with TRBD1. The CDR3 consists of 15 residues. CDR1 MDHEN and CDR2 SYDVKM come from the germline V gene. The ends lost 5 bases at V and 1 base at J; junction bases unmatched: 4. In DNA, the CDR3 is TGTGCCAGCAGTGACAGGGGGCAGGGGAACACTGAAGCTTTCTTT. Translating it yields CASSDRGQGNTEAFF.

The rearrangement joins TRBV19 to TRBJ2-3; D could derive from TRBD1 or TRBD2 (5 bases each). Germline assignment: CDR1 LNHDA and CDR2 SQIVND (reference sequence). The CDR3 consists of 16 residues. The V end was cut by 2 bases, the J end by 2 bases, with 14 bases between. CDR3 DNA: TGTGCCAGTAGTATACTGTCGGGACCGAACACAGATACGCAGTATTTT. It yields the protein CASSILSGPNTDTQYF.

This chain links TRBV19 with TRBJ1-4; D might be TRBD1 (5 bases). Between the trimmed V and J ends, which lost 5 bases and 5 bases, there was a span of 15 bases. From germline, CDR1 is LNHDA and CDR2 SQIVND (reference sequence). This CDR3 region has 15 residues. CDR3 in amino acids: CASSSRDGPNEKLFF. The CDR3 DNA reads TGTGCCAGTAGTTCCCGGGACGGCCCGAATGAAAAACTGTTTTTT.

The J gene is TRBJ1-2, the V gene TRBV19; D is ambiguous. Germline loops: CDR1 LNHDA, CDR2 SQIVND (reference sequence). The CDR3 loop spans 13 amino acids. Deletions cut 8 bases from V and 10 bases from J, with 20 bases between. CDR3 sequence (DNA): TGTGCCAGTGGTACCGGGCCCCTCGAGGACTACACCTTC. Its protein product is CASGTGPLEDYTF.

V gene TRBV7-7 combines with J gene TRBJ2-5; the match to TRBD2 covers 8 bases. This CDR3 comprises 15 residues. V lost 1 base, J lost 5 bases, and 6 bases stayed unmatched. Germline values: CDR1 SSHAT, CDR2 FNYEAQ (reference sequence). For the CDR3, the DNA is TGTGCCAGCAGCTTAGTAGGGACTAGTGGTGAGACCCAGTACTTC. This gives the protein CASSLVGTSGETQYF.

The chain couples TRBV11-2 to TRBJ1-1; no clear D. The germline CDR1 and CDR2 sequences are SGHAT and FQNNGV. V lost 0 bases, J lost 7 bases, and 12 bases lay in between. The CDR3 is 14 amino acids. The CDR3 reads CASSLDRSAGEAFF. The CDR3 DNA follows: TGTGCCAGCAGCTTAGATCGTAGCGCCGGTGAAGCTTTCTTT. The full variable domain, completed using reference TRBV11-2 and TRBJ1-1, is EAGVAQSPRYKIIEKRQSVAFWCNPISGHATLYWYQQILGQGPKLLIQFQNNGVVDDSQLPKDRFSAERLKGVDSTLKIQPAKLEDSAVYLCASSLDRSAGEAFFGQGTRLTVV.